The 11 T cell receptor beta chains presented below share a single source sample, sequenced in a study of post-analysis software for immune sequencing data. Regarding the study as a whole: About 5 TRBV segments occurring more often in patients than controls included TRBV5-6, TRBV5-1 and TRBV20-1.

Their cognate antigens are unknown. The authors incorporated unique molecular identifiers into the TCR beta cDNA libraries. TCRdb called the PCR reads again in MiXCR, with one record for every CDR3 protein. The sample has roughly 540,000 distinct CDR3 sequences; roughly 34% are singletons. Sample: blood. The source is a girl younger than 18 with multiple sclerosis.

This clonotype appeared a few times. V is TRBV7-9 and J is TRBJ1-3; perhaps TRBD1 as D (6 bases). Germline CDR1 and CDR2: SEHNR and FQNEAQ (reference sequence). This CDR3 has 15 residues. Trimming took 3 bases from V and 3 from J, leaving 12 bases between them. CDR3 region: CASSFGGADGNTIYF. The CDR3 DNA reads TGTGCCAGCAGCTTCGGGGGGGCAGATGGAAACACCATATATTTT. Looking up the rest from reference TRBV7-9 and TRBJ1-3 gives the full variable domain: DTGVSQNPRHKITKRGQNVTFRCDPISEHNRLYWYRQTLGQGPEFLTYFQNEAQLEKSRLLSDRFSAERPKGSFSTLEIQRTEQGDSAMYLCASSFGGADGNTIYFGEGSWLTVV.

This clonotype came up once. The chain combines TRBV12-3 or TRBV12-4 with TRBJ1-3; D is ambiguous. V lost 2 bases to trimming and J lost 4 bases, with 9 bases between them. The CDR3 is made up of 14 amino acids. CDR3: CASSLISSGNTIYF. CDR3 DNA: TGTGCCAGCAGTTTAATCTCTTCAGGAAACACCATATATTTT.

This clonotype was counted at least ten times. The J gene is TRBJ2-1, the V gene TRBV5-1, with D perhaps matching TRBD1 or TRBD2 (5 bases each). V dropped 4 bases and J dropped 4 bases, with 12 bases sitting between them. The germline CDR1 and CDR2 sequences are SGHRS and YFSETQ. There are 14 residues in the CDR3. CDR3 sequence (DNA): TGCGCCAGCAGCCGGGTGGGGGTATACAATGAGCAGTTCTTC. This gives the protein CASSRVGVYNEQFF.

There are a few counts of this clonotype. This rearrangement joins TRBV9 to TRBJ1-5; the D gene is possibly TRBD1 (5 bases). Per germline, CDR1 SGDLS and CDR2 YYNGEE. Trimming took off 0 bases at V and 4 bases at J, with 8 bases between the two ends. This CDR3 comprises 14 residues. This CDR3 is CASSVDGGNQPQHF. The DNA for the CDR3 is TGTGCCAGCAGCGTAGACGGGGGGAATCAGCCCCAGCATTTT. The full variable domain, rest sourced from reference TRBV9 and TRBJ1-5, is DSGVTQTPKHLITATGQRVTLRCSPRSGDLSVYWYQQSLDQGLQFLIQYYNGEERAKGNILERFSAQQFPDLHSELNLSSLELGDSALYFCASSVDGGNQPQHFGDGTRLSIL.

This clonotype occurred many times. This chain connects TRBV20-1 to TRBJ2-7; no firm D call. Germline V gives CDR1 DFQATT, CDR2 SNEGSKA (reference sequence). V lost 0 bases and J 5 bases, leaving 14 bases between the germline ends. CDR3 length equals 14 residues. CDR3 sequence: CSARDIGFKHEQYF. The CDR3 DNA follows: TGCAGTGCTAGAGATATAGGGTTTAAACACGAGCAGTACTTC.

The V call is TRBV14, the J call TRBJ2-3; TRBD2 agrees at 11 bases. V was pared by 3 bases and J by 2 bases, with 7 bases of the junction left unmatched. The CDR3 runs 17 residues. Germline CDR1 reads SGHDN; CDR2 reads FVKESK. CDR3 coding DNA: TGTGCCAGCAGCCATCTTAGCGGGGGGGCCCCCACAGATACGCAGTATTTT. Amino acid sequence: CASSHLSGGAPTDTQYF.

This clonotype was counted between two and nine times. CDR3: CASSYLGRTYEQYF. CDR3 bases: TGTGCCAGCAGCTACCTGGGTAGGACCTACGAGCAGTACTTC. V and J are TRBV7-9 and TRBJ2-7; no definite D call. V lost 4 bases and J 2 bases, leaving 12 bases between the germline ends. The CDR3 has 14 residues. Germline loops: CDR1 SEHNR, CDR2 FQNEAQ (reference sequence).

This clonotype has just a few counts. The V and J genes are TRBV4-1 and TRBJ1-6; D not resolved. The CDR3 contains 12 residues. Trimming cost V 2 bases and J 9 bases, with 5 bases left between them. Germline V lookup: CDR1 MGHRA, CDR2 YSYEKL. The CDR3 spells CASSQLGSPLHF. CDR3 DNA sequence: TGCGCCAGCAGCCAATTGGGTTCACCCCTCCACTTT.

The chain joins TRBV29-1 to TRBJ2-5; D not resolved. Trimming removed 4 bases from V and 5 bases from J, with 5 bases in between. This CDR3 region has 10 residues. CDR1 is SQVTM, CDR2 ANQGSEA, per germline. CDR3 residues: CSVVAETQYF. CDR3 DNA sequence: TGCAGCGTTGTGGCGGAGACCCAGTACTTC.

Points on this clonotype: One junction end disagrees with the germline gene, perhaps due to a read error. V usage is TRBV6-1 and J usage is TRBJ1-1; D ambiguous. Germline-derived CDR1 and CDR2 are MNHNS and SASEGT. The CDR3 has 14 residues. The CDR3 reads CATLLWSLFTETFF. CDR3 sequence (DNA): TGTGCCACCTTGCTATGGTCTCTATTCACTGAAACTTTCTTT.

This clonotype came up many times. This chain uses TRBV11-2 with TRBJ2-1; no definite D call. Deletions cut 5 bases from V and 5 bases from J, with 19 bases between. Germline V gene sequence: CDR1 SGHAT, CDR2 FQNNGV. This CDR3 is 16 amino acids long. The CDR3 spells CASSQIGRKAHNEQFF. The DNA of the CDR3 is TGTGCCAGCAGCCAAATAGGACGGAAGGCTCACAATGAGCAGTTCTTC.